The present T cell receptor beta chain was sequenced within a study of blood T cell repertoires in COVID-19. The wider study: PBMCs, B-cell-depleted T cells, or T cells were the source of the cDNA or gDNA that made up the material.

This CDR3 has 16 amino acids. The V gene lost 1 base and the J gene lost 3 bases, with 15 bases spanning the gap. Germline V CDR1 and CDR2: LGHDT, YNNKEL (reference sequence). As handled by the study authors: Estimates of nucleated cell counts were drawn from the amplification of reference gene primers. Only in-frame clones appear in the TCRdb table, and some are missing; sequencing was by immunoSEQ multiplex PCR. The DNA was the basis for D and trimming; V, J and clone size are from that table. The sample records over 60,000 clones, more than 75% being singletons. The sequenced material came from peripheral blood. The TCR originated in a human donor in a cohort sampled during active COVID-19. V is TRBV3-1 (or the pseudogene TRBV3-2) and J is TRBJ1-1; D is ambiguous. The CDR3 DNA follows: TGTGCCAGCAGCCAAGGATGGAGGGCTCCGGACACTGAAGCTTTCTTT. It is translated as CASSQGWRAPDTEAFF.